This T cell receptor (beta chain) was sequenced for a study of T cell changes during pregnancy in multiple sclerosis. The CDR3 extends over 12 amino acids. Between the trimmed V and J ends, which lost 7 bases and 4 bases, there was a span of 10 bases. CDR1 ENHRY and CDR2 SYGVKD come from the germline V gene. Clones were sequenced by immunoSEQ multiplex PCR, and TCRdb holds only the in-frame ones, with some missing. The sample lists tens of thousands of clones; around 93% were seen once. This receptor was identified in a female donor with multiple sclerosis, enrolled in a pregnancy study. The sample here was peripheral blood, taken in the third trimester of pregnancy. The chain employs TRBV10-3 and TRBJ1-1; a possible D gene is TRBD1 (6 bases). In DNA form, the CDR3 reads TGTGCCATCACCTCACAGGGCACTGAAGCTTTCTTT. This codes for CAITSQGTEAFF.